The 32 T cell receptor beta chains below all came from one sample that was sequenced in a study of T cell repertoires in cytomegalovirus infection. MiXCR was run by TCRdb on the reads, yielding one entry per CDR3 protein. Of 450,000 to 550,000 distinct CDR3 sequences in the sample, 15% to 20% were seen once. The sequenced sample was CD8+ T cells from PBMCs. The source is a human donor in good health (CMV status not recorded). Some clones in this sample may be carry-over from other donors' samples.

The table lists this clonotype with a few counts. V gene TRBV28 combines with J gene TRBJ1-2; 7 bases map to TRBD1. CDR1 is MDHEN and CDR2 is SYDVKM in the germline V gene. Trimming cost V 3 bases and J 4 bases; bases outside gene matches: 8. This CDR3 contains 15 residues. CDR3 bases: TGTGCCAGCAGTTTCCTAACGACAGGGTTCTATGGCTACACCTTC. The encoded protein is CASSFLTTGFYGYTF.

The chain employs TRBV20-1 and TRBJ1-5; 8 bases line up with TRBD1. Losses at the gene ends were 6 bases for V and 0 bases for J; bases not matched to a gene: 10. Germline-derived CDR1 and CDR2 are DFQATT and SNEGSKA (reference sequence). This CDR3 region has 16 residues. CDR3 DNA: TGCAGTGCCTTCGGGACAGGAGAATATAGCAATCAGCCCCAGCATTTT. Its translation is CSAFGTGEYSNQPQHF.

The chain has TRBV28 and TRBJ2-1; 7 nucleotides line up with TRBD2. The CDR3 extends over 13 amino acids. Germline V gene lookup returns CDR1 MDHEN and CDR2 SYDVKM. The V and J ends lost 7 bases and 6 bases, in that order; junction bases with no gene match: 6. This chain's CDR3 is CASTLAGANEQFF. The CDR3 coding sequence is TGTGCCAGCACATTAGCGGGTGCCAATGAGCAGTTCTTC.

This clonotype was observed at least ten times. This chain joins TRBV19 and TRBJ2-4, with a weak D call TRBD1 (5 bases). The V gene's germline CDR1 is LNHDA and CDR2 SQIVND (reference sequence). Trimming removed 6 bases from V and 8 bases from J, with 14 bases in between. There are 13 residues in the CDR3. CDR3 sequence reads: CASRPPGSDIQYF. CDR3 bases: TGTGCCAGTAGACCCCCAGGGTCTGACATTCAGTACTTC.

The V and J genes are TRBV15 and TRBJ2-7, with 7 bases fitting TRBD1. The CDR3 totals 14 residues. The V and J ends lost 3 bases and 2 bases, in that order; junction bases with no gene match: 4. The germline V gene has CDR1 LNHNV and CDR2 YYDKDF (reference sequence). The CDR3 sequence: CATSSRDSTYEQYF. CDR3 sequence (DNA): TGTGCCACCAGCAGCCGGGACAGCACCTACGAGCAGTACTTC.

This clonotype was seen at least ten times. The chain has TRBV6-1 and TRBJ2-7; 9 bases map to TRBD1. The CDR3 is made up of 13 amino acids. J was trimmed by 3 bases and V by 6 bases; bases with no gene match: 3. The germline V gene encodes CDR1 MNHNS and CDR2 SASEGT. The chain's CDR3 is CASSWDRDYEQYF. CDR3 in DNA: TGTGCCAGCAGCTGGGACAGGGACTACGAGCAGTACTTC.

This clonotype was seen a handful of times. The chain is built from TRBV6-5 and TRBJ2-2, with TRBD2 identical over 9 bases. The V segment lost 2 bases and the J segment 1 base; nucleotides outside the gene matches: 11. This CDR3 region has 19 residues. CDR1 MNHEY and CDR2 SVGAGI come from the germline V gene. CDR3 sequence reads: CASSYPLGAGGRNTGELFF. The CDR3 coding sequence is TGTGCCAGCAGTTACCCCTTAGGAGCGGGGGGTCGGAACACCGGGGAGCTGTTTTTT.

This clonotype was seen a few times. The chain couples TRBV5-1 to TRBJ2-1; D is perhaps TRBD1 or TRBD2 (6 bases each). The V end was cut by 2 bases, the J end by 0 bases, with 27 bases between. CDR1 SGHRS and CDR2 YFSETQ come from the germline V gene. This CDR3 contains 21 residues. CDR3 in amino acids: CASSFGGRDRDRRSSYNEQFF. CDR3 nucleotide sequence: TGCGCCAGCAGCTTTGGGGGGCGGGACCGCGATCGTAGGAGCTCCTACAATGAGCAGTTCTTC.

This clonotype has just a few counts. The chain employs TRBV5-6 and TRBJ2-3; TRBD2 agrees at 10 bases. Germline loops: CDR1 SGHDT, CDR2 YYEEEE. The CDR3 loop spans 16 amino acids. Trimming cost V 2 bases and J 6 bases; bases outside gene matches: 9. The CDR3: CASSFGPSGSSDTQYF. For the CDR3, the DNA is TGTGCCAGCAGCTTTGGCCCTAGCGGGAGTTCGGATACGCAGTATTTT.

This clonotype was observed a handful of times. This chain's CDR3 is CASSPSARGYEQYF. The CDR3 DNA sequence: TGTGCCAGCAGCCCTAGCGCCCGGGGCTACGAGCAGTACTTC. This rearrangement joins TRBV7-6 to TRBJ2-7, with D perhaps matching TRBD2 (6 bases). Germline-derived CDR1 and CDR2 are SGHVS and FNYEAQ. With 5 bases removed from V and 3 bases from J, the gap between germline ends came to 14 bases. This CDR3 spans 14 amino acids.

The gene calls are TRBV6-5 and TRBJ2-3; 11 bases agree with TRBD2. The V gene end was trimmed by 3 bases and the J gene end by 0 bases; junction bases not matched to a gene: 5. Per germline, CDR1 MNHEY and CDR2 SVGAGI. CDR3 length equals 17 residues. The CDR3: CASSYSGGAGSTDTQYF. DNA of the CDR3: TGTGCCAGCAGTTATAGCGGGGGGGCTGGGAGCACAGATACGCAGTATTTT.

Many counts were recorded for this clonotype. The chain employs TRBV12-3 or TRBV12-4 and TRBJ2-6; D is undetermined. The CDR3 sequence is 15 residues long. V shed 7 bases and J shed 4 bases, with 14 bases lying between them. CDR3 DNA sequence: TGTGCCAGCAACCCCGGACCGGCCGGGGCCAACGTCCTGACTTTC. Translated: CASNPGPAGANVLTF.

The sample holds many counts of this clonotype. The genes are TRBV7-8 and TRBJ2-2, with 15 positions matching TRBD2. Germline V CDR1 and CDR2: SGHVS, FQNEAQ. V was clipped by 5 bases and J by 5 bases; unmatched bases: 12. The CDR3 length is 19 residues. As DNA, the CDR3 is TGTGCCAGCAGCCCTGGGACTAGCGGGGGGCGGGTACGAACCGGGGAGCTGTTTTTT. Amino acid sequence: CASSPGTSGGRVRTGELFF. Full variable domain (outside the CDR3, taken from reference TRBV7-8 and TRBJ2-2): GAGVSQSPRYKVAKRGQDVALRCDPISGHVSLFWYQQALGQGPEFLTYFQNEAQLDKSGLPSDRFFAERPEGSVSTLKIQRTQQEDSAVYLCASSPGTSGGRVRTGELFFGEGSRLTVL.

This clonotype was observed many times. The chain recombines TRBV19 with TRBJ2-5; 7 nucleotides align to TRBD1. Trimming removed 5 bases from V and 3 bases from J; junction bases left unmatched: 6. Germline V gene lookup returns CDR1 LNHDA and CDR2 SQIVND (reference sequence). The CDR3 length is 14 residues. The CDR3: CASSVPGTEETQYF. The CDR3, as DNA: TGTGCCAGTAGTGTCCCCGGGACAGAAGAGACCCAGTACTTC. The full variable domain, in which reference TRBV19 and TRBJ2-5 provide the parts outside the CDR3, is DGGITQSPKYLFRKEGQNVTLSCEQNLNHDAMYWYRQDPGQGLRLIYYSQIVNDFQKGDIAEGYSVSREKKESFPLTVTSAQKNPTAFYLCASSVPGTEETQYFGPGTRLLVL.

V is TRBV19 and J is TRBJ1-5; the D is unclear. CDR1 and CDR2 (germline): LNHDA, SQIVND (reference sequence). Trimming removed 7 bases from V and 4 bases from J, with 17 bases in between. The CDR3 has 15 residues. This chain's CDR3 is CASIPEAGANQPQHF. Written as DNA, the CDR3 is TGTGCCAGTATTCCCGAGGCGGGTGCTAATCAGCCCCAGCATTTT.

This clonotype was seen ten or more times. The CDR3 nucleotides are TGTGCCAGCCAGGGGTTGGACACTGAAGCTTTCTTT. Protein sequence: CASQGLDTEAFF. The chain carries TRBV7-9 and TRBJ1-1, with D perhaps matching TRBD1 (6 bases). The V and J ends lost 8 bases and 3 bases respectively, with 10 bases between them. Germline values: CDR1 SEHNR, CDR2 FQNEAQ (reference sequence). The CDR3 is made up of 12 amino acids.

In this sample, this clonotype turned up a few times. The genes are TRBV7-9 and TRBJ1-2; no clear D. This CDR3 is built from 12 residues. Germline V gene data show CDR1 as SEHNR and CDR2 as FQNEAQ (reference sequence). V was trimmed by 1 base and J by 6 bases, leaving 6 bases between them. The CDR3 loop reads CASSLDGDGYTF. The CDR3 coding sequence is TGTGCCAGCAGCTTAGACGGAGATGGCTACACCTTC.

This clonotype occurred many times. The chain is built from TRBV28 and TRBJ2-5, with a possible D match to TRBD2 (6 bases). The CDR3 length is 15 residues. The germline V gene encodes CDR1 MDHEN and CDR2 SYDVKM. V was clipped by 6 bases and J by 1 base, with 15 bases between them. The CDR3 bases are TGTGCCAGCAGAGGAGGGTTCTACCGCCAAGAGACCCAGTACTTC. The encoded protein is CASRGGFYRQETQYF.

This clonotype occurred many times. The genes are TRBV7-3 and TRBJ2-1, with D possibly matching TRBD2 (7 bases). This CDR3 is 16 amino acids long. CDR1 is SGHTA and CDR2 is FQGTGA in the germline V gene. V was cut by 3 bases and J by 2 bases, with 14 bases left in between. CDR3 amino acids: CASSFRGEGAYNEQFF. For the CDR3, the DNA is TGTGCCAGCAGCTTTAGGGGGGAGGGAGCCTACAATGAGCAGTTCTTC.

Concerning this clonotype: This sequence may be a read error, since a much larger clone differs from it by one base. The chain couples TRBV15 to TRBJ1-1, with D perhaps matching TRBD1 (6 bases). The CDR3 contains 15 residues. Germline V gives CDR1 LNHNV, CDR2 YYDKDF (reference sequence). CDR3 in amino acids: CATSPRTDLNTEALF. The CDR3 DNA is TGTGCCACCAGCCCTCGGACAGATTTGAACACTGAAGCTTTATTT.

The chain recombines TRBV7-2 with TRBJ1-1, with unresolved D. The V and J ends lost 2 bases and 6 bases respectively, with 10 bases between them. Germline V lookup: CDR1 SGHTA, CDR2 FQGNSA. The CDR3 consists of 13 residues. The CDR3 sequence is CASSLWWLAEAFF. In DNA, the CDR3 is TGTGCCAGCAGCTTATGGTGGTTAGCTGAAGCTTTCTTT. The entire variable domain, with the rest obtained from reference TRBV7-2 and TRBJ1-1, is as follows: GAGVSQSPSNKVTEKGKDVELRCDPISGHTALYWYRQSLGQGLEFLIYFQGNSAPDKSGLPSDRFSAERTGGSVSTLTIQRTQQEDSAVYLCASSLWWLAEAFFGQGTRLTVV.

This clonotype has only a few counts. The chain carries TRBV6-5 and TRBJ2-7; TRBD2 matches at 12 bases. Germline lookup yields CDR1 MNHEY and CDR2 SVGAGI. The CDR3 is 16 amino acids. Trimming cost V 0 bases and J 7 bases; bases outside gene matches: 7. The CDR3 region is CASSYSKASGGGEQYF. CDR3 nucleotide sequence: TGTGCCAGCAGTTACTCGAAGGCTAGCGGGGGGGGGGAGCAGTACTTC.

Only a few counts were recorded for this clonotype. Germline is not matched at one junction end, which may reflect a read error. V gene TRBV4-1 combines with J gene TRBJ2-3, with TRBD2 matching over 12 bases. The CDR3 is 20 residues long. CDR1 is MGHRA and CDR2 is YSYEKL in the germline V gene. CDR3 in DNA: TGTGCCAGCAGCCAAGATCGACTAGCGGGAGAGATTTTCCGGGGAGATACGCAGTATTTT. Translating it yields CASSQDRLAGEIFRGDTQYF.

The chain joins TRBV9 to TRBJ1-4; D is unresolved. V was shortened by 3 bases and J by 8 bases, with 14 bases between the two germline ends. The CDR3 is made up of 14 amino acids. Germline V gene data show CDR1 as SGDLS and CDR2 as YYNGEE. The CDR3 protein is CASSGDGNHEKLFF. The CDR3 coding sequence is TGTGCCAGCAGCGGCGACGGGAATCACGAAAAACTGTTTTTT.

This clonotype showed up many times. This chain uses TRBV12-3 or TRBV12-4 with TRBJ1-1, with 8 bases identical to TRBD1. Trimming cost V 6 bases and J 0 bases; bases outside gene matches: 3. The CDR3 length is 14 residues. The DNA of the CDR3 is TGTGCCAGCAGGTGGACAGGGCTGAACACTGAAGCTTTCTTT. Its translation: CASRWTGLNTEAFF.

This clonotype was detected ten times or more. J is TRBJ2-2 and V is TRBV10-3; no reliable D call. CDR1 and CDR2 from the germline V gene are ENHRY and SYGVKD. The CDR3 has 13 amino acids. Trimming removed 7 bases from V and 0 bases from J, with 6 bases in between. Here the CDR3 DNA reads TGTGCCATCATGACGACGAACACCGGGGAGCTGTTTTTT. Translation: CAIMTTNTGELFF.

This clonotype was found many times. J is TRBJ2-1 and V is TRBV6-1; D could derive from TRBD1 or TRBD2 (5 bases each). V was pared by 1 base and J by 4 bases, with 11 bases between. CDR3 length: 15 amino acids. Germline lookup yields CDR1 MNHNS and CDR2 SASEGT. The CDR3 is CASSEERGRYNEQFF. The DNA for the CDR3 is TGTGCCAGCAGTGAAGAGAGGGGACGTTACAATGAGCAGTTCTTC.

This clonotype was seen repeatedly, ten times or more. J is TRBJ1-5 and V is TRBV6-1; the match to TRBD1 covers 8 bases. V was clipped by 6 bases and J by 0 bases; unmatched bases: 7. Germline-derived CDR1 and CDR2 are MNHNS and SASEGT. This CDR3 is built from 16 residues. CDR3 DNA: TGTGCCAGCAGCGCTGACAGGGGACATAGCAATCAGCCCCAGCATTTT. It translates to CASSADRGHSNQPQHF.

This clonotype has a handful of counts. V and J are TRBV27 and TRBJ2-2; D is possibly TRBD1 (8 bases). Per the germline V gene, CDR1 is MNHEY and CDR2 is SMNVEV (reference sequence). The CDR3 contains 16 residues. V lost 5 bases and J lost 6, with 19 bases in between. CDR3 in amino acids: CASSPRTGSGAGELFF. The CDR3 bases are TGTGCCAGCAGTCCCCGGACAGGGAGCGGGGCCGGGGAGCTGTTTTTT.

The sample holds a few counts of this clonotype. This chain joins TRBV9 and TRBJ1-2; TRBD1 might be the D (5 bases). V lost 6 bases to trimming and J lost 1 base, with 13 bases between them. CDR1 is SGDLS, CDR2 YYNGEE, per germline. This CDR3 comprises 14 residues. The CDR3 protein is CASTRVGDNYGYTF. The CDR3 DNA is TGTGCCAGCACCCGGGTGGGGGATAACTATGGCTACACCTTC. Full variable domain (rest looked up from reference TRBV9 and TRBJ1-2): DSGVTQTPKHLITATGQRVTLRCSPRSGDLSVYWYQQSLDQGLQFLIQYYNGEERAKGNILERFSAQQFPDLHSELNLSSLELGDSALYFCASTRVGDNYGYTFGSGTRLTVV.

With regard to this clonotype: Since a much larger clone is just one base distant, this may be a read error. The chain joins TRBV28 to TRBJ2-7, with TRBD1 identical over 9 bases. V shed 6 bases and J 3 bases; nucleotides not matched to a gene: 6. This CDR3 contains 14 residues. Looked up from germline, CDR1 is MDHEN and CDR2 is SYDVKM. CDR3 in amino acids: CASSRTGAGYEQYF. Written as DNA, the CDR3 is TGTGCCAGCAGCCGGACAGGGGCCGGCTACGAGCAGTACTTC.

This clonotype was observed many times. The chain carries TRBV14 and TRBJ2-4; 12 bases are shared with TRBD2. The CDR3 runs 17 residues. Germline-derived CDR1 and CDR2 are SGHDN and FVKESK. Trimming cost V 1 base and J 3 bases; bases outside gene matches: 4. The CDR3 coding sequence is TGTGCCAGCAGCCAAGGTGCGACTAGCGGGAGCAAAAACATTCAGTACTTC. Protein: CASSQGATSGSKNIQYF.